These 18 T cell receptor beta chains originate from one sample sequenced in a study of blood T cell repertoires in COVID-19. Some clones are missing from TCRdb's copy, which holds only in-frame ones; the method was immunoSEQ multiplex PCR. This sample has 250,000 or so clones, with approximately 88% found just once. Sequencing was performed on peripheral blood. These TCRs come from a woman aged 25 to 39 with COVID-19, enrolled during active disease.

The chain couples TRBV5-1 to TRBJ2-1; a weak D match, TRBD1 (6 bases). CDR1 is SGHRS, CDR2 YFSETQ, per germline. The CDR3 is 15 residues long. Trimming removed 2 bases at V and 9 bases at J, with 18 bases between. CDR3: CASSFGGTGLSEQFF. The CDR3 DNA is TGCGCCAGCAGCTTTGGCGGTACAGGGTTAAGTGAGCAGTTCTTC.

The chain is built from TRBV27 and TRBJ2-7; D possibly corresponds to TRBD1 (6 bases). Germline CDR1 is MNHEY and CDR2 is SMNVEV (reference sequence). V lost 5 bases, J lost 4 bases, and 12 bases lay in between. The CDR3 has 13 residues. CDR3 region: CASSPFTGYEQYF. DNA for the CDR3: TGTGCCAGCAGTCCGTTCACAGGGTACGAGCAGTACTTC.

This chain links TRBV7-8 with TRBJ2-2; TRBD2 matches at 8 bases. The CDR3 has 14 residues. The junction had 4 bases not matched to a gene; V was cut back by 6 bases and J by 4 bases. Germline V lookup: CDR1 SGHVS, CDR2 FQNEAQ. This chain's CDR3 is CASRVRGATGELFF. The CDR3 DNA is TGTGCCAGCAGGGTGCGGGGGGCCACCGGGGAGCTGTTTTTT.

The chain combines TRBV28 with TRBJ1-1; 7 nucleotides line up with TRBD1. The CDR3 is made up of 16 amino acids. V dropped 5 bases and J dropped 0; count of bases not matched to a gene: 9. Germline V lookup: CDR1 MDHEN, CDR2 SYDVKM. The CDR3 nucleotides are TGTGCCAGCAGTAGGAGGACAGGCCCCATGAACACTGAAGCTTTCTTT. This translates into CASSRRTGPMNTEAFF.

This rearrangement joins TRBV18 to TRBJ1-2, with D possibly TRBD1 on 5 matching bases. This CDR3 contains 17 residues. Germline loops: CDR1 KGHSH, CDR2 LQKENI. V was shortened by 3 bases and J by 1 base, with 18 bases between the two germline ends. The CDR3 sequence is CASSPISTTGGNYGYTF. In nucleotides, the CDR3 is TGTGCCAGCTCACCTATCTCCACGACGGGGGGTAACTATGGCTACACCTTC.

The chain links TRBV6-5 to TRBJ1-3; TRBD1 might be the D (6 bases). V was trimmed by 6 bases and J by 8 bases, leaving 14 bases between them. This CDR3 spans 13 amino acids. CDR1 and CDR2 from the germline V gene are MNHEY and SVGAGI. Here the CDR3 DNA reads TGTGCCAGCAGCTCCATGCACAGGGACACCATATATTTT. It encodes CASSSMHRDTIYF.

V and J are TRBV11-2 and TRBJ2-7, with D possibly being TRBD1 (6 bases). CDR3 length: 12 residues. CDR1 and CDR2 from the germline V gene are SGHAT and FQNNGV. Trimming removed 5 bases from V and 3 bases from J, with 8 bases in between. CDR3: CASSQGNYEQYF. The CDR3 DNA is TGTGCCAGCAGCCAGGGGAACTACGAGCAGTACTTC.

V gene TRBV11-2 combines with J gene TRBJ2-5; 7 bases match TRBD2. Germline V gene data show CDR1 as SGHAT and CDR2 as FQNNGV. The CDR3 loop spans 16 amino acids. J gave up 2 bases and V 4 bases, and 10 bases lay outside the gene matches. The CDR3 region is CASSSGTTNKQETQYF. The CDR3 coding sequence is TGTGCCAGCAGCTCAGGGACTACTAACAAACAAGAGACCCAGTACTTC.

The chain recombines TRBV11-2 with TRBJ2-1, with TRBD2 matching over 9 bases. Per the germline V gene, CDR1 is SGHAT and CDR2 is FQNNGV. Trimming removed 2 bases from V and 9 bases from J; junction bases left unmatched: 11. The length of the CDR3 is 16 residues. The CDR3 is CASSLSWAGGDTEQFF. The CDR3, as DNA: TGTGCCAGCAGCTTATCCTGGGCGGGGGGGGACACTGAGCAGTTCTTC.

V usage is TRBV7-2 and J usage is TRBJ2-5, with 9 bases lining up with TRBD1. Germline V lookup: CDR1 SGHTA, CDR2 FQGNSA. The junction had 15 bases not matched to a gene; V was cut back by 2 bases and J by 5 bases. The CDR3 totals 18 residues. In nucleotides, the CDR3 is TGTGCCAGCAGCTTAACTCGACCCCGGGACAGGGTTTACGAGACCCAGTACTTC. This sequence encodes CASSLTRPRDRVYETQYF.

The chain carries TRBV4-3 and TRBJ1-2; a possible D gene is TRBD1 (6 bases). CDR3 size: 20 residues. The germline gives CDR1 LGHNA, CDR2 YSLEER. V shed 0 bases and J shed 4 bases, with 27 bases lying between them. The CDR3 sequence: CASSQDLRIQGGLGVYGYTF. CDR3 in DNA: TGCGCCAGCAGCCAAGATCTTAGGATACAGGGCGGGTTAGGAGTCTATGGCTACACCTTC.

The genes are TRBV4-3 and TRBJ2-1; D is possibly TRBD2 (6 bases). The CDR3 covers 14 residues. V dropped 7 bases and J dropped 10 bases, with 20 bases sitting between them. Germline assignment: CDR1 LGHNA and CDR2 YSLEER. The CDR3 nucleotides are TGCGCCAGCACCGGAGGTTGGGGGGTCGGAGAGCAGTTCTTC. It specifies CASTGGWGVGEQFF.

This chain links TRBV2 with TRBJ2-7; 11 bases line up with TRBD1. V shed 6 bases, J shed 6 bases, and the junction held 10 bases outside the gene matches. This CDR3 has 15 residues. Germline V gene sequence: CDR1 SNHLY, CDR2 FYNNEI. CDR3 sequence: CASRAQGQGVSEQYV. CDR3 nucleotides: TGTGCCAGCAGAGCCCAGGGACAGGGGGTAAGCGAGCAGTACGTC.

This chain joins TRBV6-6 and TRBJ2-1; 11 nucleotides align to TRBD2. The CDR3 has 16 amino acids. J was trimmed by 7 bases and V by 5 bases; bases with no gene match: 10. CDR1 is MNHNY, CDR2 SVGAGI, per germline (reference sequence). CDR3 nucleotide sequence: TGTGCCAGCAGTCGAGAACTAGCGGGGGTAGTAAATGAGCAGTTCTTC. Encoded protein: CASSRELAGVVNEQFF.

CDR3 loop: CASSLEGGRAFF. DNA of the CDR3: TGCGCCAGCAGCCTTGAAGGAGGGAGGGCTTTCTTT. The chain combines TRBV5-1 with TRBJ1-1; D remains unclear. This CDR3 is built from 12 residues. V lost 4 bases and J lost 11, with 15 bases in between. The germline V gene encodes CDR1 SGHRS and CDR2 YFSETQ.

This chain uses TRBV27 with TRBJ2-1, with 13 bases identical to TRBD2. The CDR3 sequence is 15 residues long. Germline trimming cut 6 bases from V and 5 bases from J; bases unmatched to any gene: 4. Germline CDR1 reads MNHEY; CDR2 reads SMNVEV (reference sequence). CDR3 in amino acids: CASRVLAGGDNEQFF. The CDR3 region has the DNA TGTGCCAGCAGGGTACTAGCGGGAGGGGACAATGAGCAGTTCTTC.

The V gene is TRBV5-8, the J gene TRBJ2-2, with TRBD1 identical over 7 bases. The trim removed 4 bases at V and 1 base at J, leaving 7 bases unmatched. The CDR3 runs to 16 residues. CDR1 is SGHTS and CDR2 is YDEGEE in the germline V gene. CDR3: CASSRDRVGNTGELFF. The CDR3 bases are TGTGCCAGCAGCCGCGACAGGGTGGGGAACACCGGGGAGCTGTTTTTT.

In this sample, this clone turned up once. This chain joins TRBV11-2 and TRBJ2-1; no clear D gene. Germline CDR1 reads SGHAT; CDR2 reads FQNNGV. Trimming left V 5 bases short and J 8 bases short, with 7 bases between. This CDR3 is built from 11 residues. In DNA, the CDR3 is TGTGCCAGCAGCCTACTATATGAGCAGTTCTTC. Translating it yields CASSLLYEQFF. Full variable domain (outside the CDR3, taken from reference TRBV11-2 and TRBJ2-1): EAGVAQSPRYKIIEKRQSVAFWCNPISGHATLYWYQQILGQGPKLLIQFQNNGVVDDSQLPKDRFSAERLKGVDSTLKIQPAKLEDSAVYLCASSLLYEQFFGPGTRLTVL.